This T cell receptor beta chain was captured by sequencing in a study of immune cell composition in non-small cell lung cancer. Looking at the study overall: Most cases were lung adenocarcinoma or squamous cell carcinoma. The study's findings and limits: Tumour TCR-beta clonality was not significantly tied to smoking pack-years. Tumour-reactive clones were not shown to match dominant in vivo tumour clones.

The table came from immunoSEQ multiplex PCR; TCRdb's copy has only in-frame clones and leaves some out. The sample includes about 3,700 clones, 55% to 75% of them seen just once. In regard to this clone: Its specificity is not known.

The CDR3 contains 13 residues. Germline CDR1 reads SGHTA; CDR2 reads FQGNSA. V gave up 1 base and J gave up 7 bases; unmatched junction bases: 4. This clonotype originated in a human donor with non-small cell lung cancer. The specimen sequenced was lung tumor tissue. This chain joins TRBV7-2 and TRBJ2-7, with 7 bases matching TRBD2. The CDR3 sequence is CASSLVWREEQYF. The CDR3, as DNA: TGTGCCAGCAGCTTAGTTTGGCGGGAGGAGCAGTACTTC.